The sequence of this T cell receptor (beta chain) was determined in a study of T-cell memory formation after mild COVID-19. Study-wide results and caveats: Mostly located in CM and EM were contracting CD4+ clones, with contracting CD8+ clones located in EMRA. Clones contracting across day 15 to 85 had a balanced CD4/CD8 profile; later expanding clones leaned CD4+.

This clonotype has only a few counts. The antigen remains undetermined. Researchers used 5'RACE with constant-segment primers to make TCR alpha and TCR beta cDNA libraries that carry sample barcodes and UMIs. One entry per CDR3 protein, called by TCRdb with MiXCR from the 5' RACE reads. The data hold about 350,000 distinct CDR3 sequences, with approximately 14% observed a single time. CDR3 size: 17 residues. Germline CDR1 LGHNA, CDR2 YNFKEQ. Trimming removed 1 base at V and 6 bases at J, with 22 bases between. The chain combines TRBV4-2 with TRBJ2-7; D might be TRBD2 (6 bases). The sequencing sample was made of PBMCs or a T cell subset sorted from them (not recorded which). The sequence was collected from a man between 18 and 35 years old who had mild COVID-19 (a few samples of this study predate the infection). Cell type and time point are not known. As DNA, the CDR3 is TGTGCCAGCAGCCAAGGGGGATTCCGGACGTCCGGGGGCGAGCAGTACTTC. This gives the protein CASSQGGFRTSGGEQYF.